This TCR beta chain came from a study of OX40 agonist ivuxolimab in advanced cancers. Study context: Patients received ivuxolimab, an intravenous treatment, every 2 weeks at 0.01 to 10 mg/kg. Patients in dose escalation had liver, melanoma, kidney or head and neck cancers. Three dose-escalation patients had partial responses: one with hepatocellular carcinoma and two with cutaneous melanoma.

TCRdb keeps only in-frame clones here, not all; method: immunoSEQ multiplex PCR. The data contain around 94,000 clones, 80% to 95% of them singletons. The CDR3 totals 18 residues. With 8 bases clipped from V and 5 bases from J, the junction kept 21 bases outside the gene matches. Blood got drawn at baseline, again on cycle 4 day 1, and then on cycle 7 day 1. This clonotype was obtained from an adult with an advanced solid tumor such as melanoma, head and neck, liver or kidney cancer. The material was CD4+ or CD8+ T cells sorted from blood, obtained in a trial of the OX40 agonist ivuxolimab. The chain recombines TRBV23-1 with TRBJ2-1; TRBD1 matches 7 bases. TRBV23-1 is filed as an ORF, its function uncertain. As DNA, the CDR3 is TGCGCCAGCGGAGAACAATTCGAAAGGGGGCCTGAGGACAATGAGCAGTTCTTC. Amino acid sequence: CASGEQFERGPEDNEQFF.